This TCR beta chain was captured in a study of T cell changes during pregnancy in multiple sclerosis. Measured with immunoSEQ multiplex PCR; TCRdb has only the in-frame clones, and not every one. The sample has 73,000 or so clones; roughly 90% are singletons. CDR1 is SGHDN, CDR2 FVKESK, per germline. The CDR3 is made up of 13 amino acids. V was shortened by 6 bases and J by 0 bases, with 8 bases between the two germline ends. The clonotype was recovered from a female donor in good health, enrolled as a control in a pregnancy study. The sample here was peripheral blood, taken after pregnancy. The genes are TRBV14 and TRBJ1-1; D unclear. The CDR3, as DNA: TGTGCCAGCAGGGAGAGAATGAACACTGAAGCTTTCTTT. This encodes CASRERMNTEAFF.